Presented here are 13 T cell receptor beta chains from one specimen sequenced in a study of cytomegalovirus exposure and HLA in healthy donors. TCRdb's table, derived via immunoSEQ multiplex PCR, lists solely in-frame clones and lacks some. This table holds about 150,000 clones, about 80% found once. Sequenced: PBMCs. The receptors stem from a man aged 25-40 years in good health and CMV-seropositive.

The chain is built from TRBV4-2 and TRBJ1-1; 7 positions agree with TRBD1. Germline CDR1 is LGHNA and CDR2 is YNFKEQ. The CDR3 contains 16 residues. Trimming at V came to 1 base and at J to 6 bases, leaving 11 bases not matched to a gene. The CDR3 reads CASSQGAAGGFSEAFF. The CDR3 region has the DNA TGTGCCAGCAGCCAAGGAGCTGCAGGGGGTTTCTCTGAAGCTTTCTTT.

V and J are TRBV29-1 and TRBJ2-1, with TRBD1 matching over 12 bases. The length of the CDR3 is 15 residues. V was clipped by 6 bases and J by 4 bases; unmatched bases: 7. Germline V gives CDR1 SQVTM, CDR2 ANQGSEA. The CDR3 nucleotides read TGCAGCGTCGCCGGGACAGGGGGCCATTACAATGAGCAGTTCTTC. It translates to CSVAGTGGHYNEQFF.

This chain connects TRBV6-4 to TRBJ2-1; 9 nucleotides line up with TRBD1. V was pared by 5 bases and J by 2 bases, with 1 base of the junction left unmatched. Germline-derived CDR1 and CDR2 are MRHNA and SNTAGT. The CDR3 is 14 residues long. CDR3 loop: CASSRQGAYNEQFF. The CDR3 DNA reads as TGTGCCAGCAGTCGACAGGGGGCCTACAATGAGCAGTTCTTC.

The chain recombines TRBV30 with TRBJ2-7; 16 bases align to TRBD2. CDR1 and CDR2 (germline): GTSNPN, SVGIG (reference sequence). The CDR3 sequence is 16 residues long. The V gene end was trimmed by 2 bases and the J gene end by 5 bases; junction bases not matched to a gene: 6. CDR3 sequence reads: CAWSKGLAGGFDEQYF. CDR3 in DNA: TGTGCCTGGAGTAAGGGACTAGCGGGGGGGTTCGACGAGCAGTACTTC.

The genes are TRBV19 and TRBJ1-2; 8 nucleotides agree with TRBD1. The J segment lost 3 bases and the V segment lost 7 bases, leaving 10 bases of the junction unmatched. Germline CDR1 LNHDA, CDR2 SQIVND (reference sequence). The CDR3 spans 15 residues. Written as DNA, the CDR3 is TGTGCCAGTATCCCGGACAGGGCGAAGGACTATGGCTACACCTTC. Its protein product is CASIPDRAKDYGYTF. Full variable domain (rest looked up from reference TRBV19 and TRBJ1-2): DGGITQSPKYLFRKEGQNVTLSCEQNLNHDAMYWYRQDPGQGLRLIYYSQIVNDFQKGDIAEGYSVSREKKESFPLTVTSAQKNPTAFYLCASIPDRAKDYGYTFGSGTRLTVV.

The chain has TRBV5-1 and TRBJ2-5; 10 bases match TRBD2. The trim removed 2 bases at V and 2 bases at J, leaving 12 bases unmatched. CDR3 length equals 18 residues. The germline gives CDR1 SGHRS, CDR2 YFSETQ. In DNA, the CDR3 is TGCGCCAGCAGCTTCGGAGGAACTAGCGGGGTTTTTCAAGAGACCCAGTACTTC. Its translation is CASSFGGTSGVFQETQYF.

V usage is TRBV6-1 and J usage is TRBJ2-7, with D possibly being TRBD2 (5 bases). The CDR3 is made up of 15 amino acids. Germline CDR1 and CDR2: MNHNS and SASEGT. The V end lost 8 bases, the J end lost 2 bases, and 19 bases lay between the germline ends. The CDR3 sequence is CASPGNGWSPYEQYF. The CDR3 bases are TGTGCCAGCCCCGGGAATGGGTGGTCACCCTACGAGCAGTACTTC.

The V gene is TRBV5-6, the J gene TRBJ1-1; no firm D call. The V and J ends lost 4 bases and 3 bases respectively, with 13 bases between them. This CDR3 contains 14 residues. Germline V gene lookup returns CDR1 SGHDT and CDR2 YYEEEE. DNA for the CDR3: TGTGCCAGCAGCAGGGATACGGGGTACACTGAAGCTTTCTTT. Its translation: CASSRDTGYTEAFF.

As for this clone: Here the CDR3 omits its conserved ending phenylalanine or tryptophan, so a read error is the likely source. Because the CDR3's place on the DNA is in doubt, the DNA is left out and the CDR3 is given as listed by TCRdb. The chain carries TRBV6-6 and TRBJ1-2. Counting both end residues, the CDR3 totals 15 amino acids. Germline V gene data show CDR1 as MNHNY and CDR2 as SVGAGI (reference sequence). The CDR3 sequence is CASSYSSLGGTGLEL.

The chain combines TRBV11-3 with TRBJ2-1; the D gene is possibly TRBD2 (7 bases). V lost 1 base to trimming and J lost 13 bases, with 14 bases between them. Germline V gene sequence: CDR1 SGHNT, CDR2 YENEEA. This CDR3 comprises 13 residues. As DNA, the CDR3 is TGTGCCAGCAGCTTAGTTGAGGGGGGGCCCCAGTTCTTC. This codes for CASSLVEGGPQFF.

The chain carries TRBV7-2 and TRBJ2-7, with 7 bases aligning to TRBD1. The CDR3 is 17 residues long. V gave up 5 bases and J gave up 0 bases; unmatched junction bases: 13. Germline lookup yields CDR1 SGHTA and CDR2 FQGNSA. CDR3 amino acids: CASSRPTDRASSYEQYF. CDR3 sequence (DNA): TGTGCCAGCAGCCGCCCCACAGACAGGGCTTCCTCCTACGAGCAGTACTTC.

This chain connects TRBV9 to TRBJ1-2; D perhaps matches TRBD1 (6 bases). V was cut by 3 bases and J by 4 bases, with 25 bases left in between. This CDR3 is built from 18 residues. Germline V gene sequence: CDR1 SGDLS, CDR2 YYNGEE. The CDR3 region is CASSGRRRQGGGSYGYTF. DNA for the CDR3: TGTGCCAGCAGCGGACGCAGAAGGCAGGGAGGGGGTAGCTATGGCTACACCTTC.

This sequence joins TRBV9 and TRBJ2-1; 12 nucleotides agree with TRBD2. The CDR3 is 14 residues long. Trimming took 4 bases from V and 14 from J; bases not matched to a gene: 10. Germline V gives CDR1 SGDLS, CDR2 YYNGEE. DNA for the CDR3: TGTGCCAGCAGCCCAGAACTAGCGGGGGGACCGGAGTTCTTC. The encoded protein is CASSPELAGGPEFF.